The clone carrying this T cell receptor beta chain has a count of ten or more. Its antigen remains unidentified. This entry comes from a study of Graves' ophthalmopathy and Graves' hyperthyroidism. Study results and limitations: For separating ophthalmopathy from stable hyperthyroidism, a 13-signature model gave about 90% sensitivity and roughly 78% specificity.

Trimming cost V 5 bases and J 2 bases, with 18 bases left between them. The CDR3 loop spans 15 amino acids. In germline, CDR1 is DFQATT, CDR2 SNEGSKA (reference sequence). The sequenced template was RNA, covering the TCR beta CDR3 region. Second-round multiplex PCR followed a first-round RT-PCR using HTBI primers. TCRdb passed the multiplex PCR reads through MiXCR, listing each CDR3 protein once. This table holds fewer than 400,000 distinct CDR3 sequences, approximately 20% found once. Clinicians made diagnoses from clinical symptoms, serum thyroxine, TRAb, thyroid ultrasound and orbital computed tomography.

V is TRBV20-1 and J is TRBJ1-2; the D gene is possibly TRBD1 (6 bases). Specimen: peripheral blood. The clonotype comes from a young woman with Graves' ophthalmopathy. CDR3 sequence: CSAPQQGNPNYGYTF. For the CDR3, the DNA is TGCAGTGCTCCACAGCAGGGGAATCCGAACTATGGCTACACCTTC.